Shown below are 25 T cell receptor beta chains from a single sample sequenced in a study of blood T cell repertoires in COVID-19 (TCRdb year 2020). The library relied on the immunoSEQ multiplex PCR assay. TCRdb carries this immuneACCESS record with in-frame sequences only. Its versions omit some clonotypes, under half of them owing to an unresolved V gene in the studies checked, with the rest unexplained. The sample profile shows about 140,000 clones; 75% to 90% of them were found once. Around 3.4% of the sample rests with the top ten. Material for sequencing was peripheral blood. The source of these receptors is a man aged 70 or older who had recovered from COVID-19.

The chain links TRBV7-3 to TRBJ1-1; D not certain. V lost 2 bases and J lost 5, with 9 bases in between. CDR3 length: 13 residues. Germline CDR1 SGHTA, CDR2 FQGTGA. CDR3 nucleotides: TGTGCCAGCAGCTTATCCGGGATTACTGAAGCTTTCTTT. This gives the protein CASSLSGITEAFF.

This clone was seen more than once but under ten times. The V gene is TRBV7-9, the J gene TRBJ2-1; D is perhaps TRBD2 (5 bases). Per the germline V gene, CDR1 is SEHNR and CDR2 is FQNEAQ (reference sequence). The CDR3 spans 15 residues. Trimming took off 8 bases at V and 1 base at J, with 15 bases between the two ends. The CDR3 region is CASEGVVRSYNEQFF. The CDR3 DNA reads TGTGCCAGCGAGGGAGTCGTTCGGTCCTACAATGAGCAGTTCTTC.

This chain joins TRBV7-6 and TRBJ1-1; 12 bases are a match to TRBD1. The V gene's germline CDR1 is SGHVS and CDR2 FNYEAQ. CDR3 length equals 15 residues. V lost 5 bases to trimming and J lost 5 bases; unmatched junction nucleotides: 6. This chain's CDR3 is CASSPGQGAGTEAFF. The CDR3 DNA reads as TGTGCCAGCAGCCCGGGACAGGGGGCTGGGACTGAAGCTTTCTTT.

The chain carries TRBV6-5 and TRBJ2-7, with 7 positions matching TRBD2. Germline values: CDR1 MNHEY, CDR2 SVGAGI. The trim removed 3 bases at V and 1 base at J, leaving 3 bases unmatched. This CDR3 has 14 residues. The CDR3 DNA sequence: TGTGCCAGCAGTTATTCTAGCGGATCCTACGAGCAGTACTTC. Translated, it gives CASSYSSGSYEQYF.

This sequence joins TRBV21-1 and TRBJ2-1; no check of the table's D call, TRBD2, against the DNA was made. TRBV21-1 is termed a pseudogene. This CDR3 region has 15 residues. CDR3 region: CASRKRGAMHNEQFF. In nucleotides, the CDR3 is TGTGCCAGCAGAAAGCGGGGTGCCATGCACAATGAGCAGTTCTTC.

This chain links TRBV5-1 with TRBJ2-7; D might be TRBD1 (6 bases). CDR1 and CDR2 (germline): SGHRS, YFSETQ. The CDR3 runs 14 residues. V shed 4 bases and J shed 2 bases, with 13 bases lying between them. As DNA, the CDR3 is TGCGCCAGCAGCGTGTTACAGGGTCCCTACGAGCAGTACTTC. Amino acids: CASSVLQGPYEQYF.

V gene TRBV6-5 combines with J gene TRBJ1-6, with D perhaps TRBD1 (6 bases). Germline values: CDR1 MNHEY, CDR2 SVGAGI. The ends were cut back, 2 bases at V and 9 bases at J, with 11 bases in the middle. CDR3 length: 14 residues. CDR3 loop: CASSYVQGGSPLHF. CDR3 DNA sequence: TGTGCCAGCAGTTACGTACAGGGTGGTTCACCCCTCCACTTT.

The V and J genes are TRBV7-2 and TRBJ2-7; 8 nucleotides match TRBD2. CDR1 and CDR2 (germline): SGHTA, FQGNSA. CDR3 length: 14 amino acids. Trimming cost V 1 base and J 6 bases; bases outside gene matches: 5. DNA of the CDR3: TGTGCCAGCAGCTTAGTCGGACTAGCTTCCGAGCAGTACTTC. Translation: CASSLVGLASEQYF.

This clone appeared a single time. The chain is built from TRBV5-8 and TRBJ2-5; the D gene is possibly TRBD2 (6 bases). Per germline, CDR1 SGHTS and CDR2 YDEGEE. The CDR3 consists of 14 residues. Trimming pared 1 base from V and 5 bases from J, leaving 12 bases between. The CDR3: CASSLLGRGETQYF. Here the CDR3 DNA reads TGTGCCAGCAGCTTGCTCGGCCGGGGGGAGACCCAGTACTTC.

The chain employs TRBV19 and TRBJ1-2; TRBD1 matches 7 bases. V was pared by 7 bases and J by 8 bases, with 16 bases of the junction left unmatched. Germline V gives CDR1 LNHDA, CDR2 SQIVND (reference sequence). The CDR3 length is 15 residues. CDR3 bases: TGTGCCAGTATTGAGACAGGGAGAAAAGTTGGCGGCTACACCTTC. This codes for CASIETGRKVGGYTF.

J is TRBJ1-4 and V is TRBV7-3; 7 bases fit TRBD1. Germline CDR1 and CDR2: SGHTA and FQGTGA. V lost 5 bases, J lost 4 bases, and 7 bases stayed unmatched. The CDR3 spans 15 residues. The CDR3 reads CASSEGTASNEKLFF. The CDR3 coding sequence is TGTGCCAGCAGCGAAGGGACAGCTAGTAATGAAAAACTGTTTTTT.

The chain joins TRBV30 to TRBJ2-3; 13 nucleotides align to TRBD2. With 1 base clipped from V and 3 bases from J, the junction kept 4 bases outside the gene matches. Germline V gene lookup returns CDR1 GTSNPN and CDR2 SVGIG (reference sequence). This CDR3 has 16 amino acids. DNA for the CDR3: TGTGCCTGGAGTGCCGGACTAGCGGGAGTGACAGATACGCAGTATTTT. It encodes CAWSAGLAGVTDTQYF.

This clone has just a few counts. The rearrangement joins TRBV7-2 to TRBJ1-1; 8 bases are shared with TRBD1. The CDR3 runs 13 residues. The germline gives CDR1 SGHTA, CDR2 FQGNSA. J gave up 6 bases and V 2 bases, and 2 bases lay outside the gene matches. CDR3 DNA sequence: TGTGCCAGCAGCTTACAGGGGGCTGCTGAAGCTTTCTTT. Protein product: CASSLQGAAEAFF.

This chain uses TRBV10-3 with TRBJ1-1; TRBD1 agrees at 12 bases. V shed 2 bases and J 1 base; nucleotides not matched to a gene: 14. The CDR3 has 20 amino acids. Germline V lookup: CDR1 ENHRY, CDR2 SYGVKD. The CDR3 DNA sequence: TGTGCCATCAGTGAGCTCCCGGGACAGGGGGCGAGTTTGGAGAACACTGAAGCTTTCTTT. Translated, it gives CAISELPGQGASLENTEAFF.

This chain uses TRBV2 with TRBJ2-1; 8 bases fit TRBD2. The V gene's germline CDR1 is SNHLY and CDR2 FYNNEI. V lost 7 bases and J lost 6; bases outside the gene matches: 8. The CDR3 runs 14 residues. The CDR3 is CASIGLALSNEQFF. DNA of the CDR3: TGTGCCAGCATAGGACTAGCACTTTCCAATGAGCAGTTCTTC.

V gene TRBV19 combines with J gene TRBJ2-2, with D unclear. The CDR3 covers 13 residues. The germline V and J ends were trimmed by 2 bases and 5 bases, with 6 bases remaining between them. The germline V gene has CDR1 LNHDA and CDR2 SQIVND (reference sequence). The CDR3 region is CASSITDTGELFF. For the CDR3, the DNA is TGTGCCAGTAGTATAACAGATACCGGGGAGCTGTTTTTT.

The chain links TRBV7-3 to TRBJ2-1; D unclear. CDR1 is SGHTA and CDR2 is FQGTGA in the germline V gene. The CDR3 is 13 residues long. Trimming took off 5 bases at V and 9 bases at J, with 14 bases between the two ends. As DNA, the CDR3 is TGTGCCAGCAGCCCAACCCTGACTGTTGAGCAGTTCTTC. Amino acids: CASSPTLTVEQFF.

The rearrangement uses TRBV7-9 and TRBJ2-1; 9 bases map to TRBD2. The CDR3 covers 15 residues. In germline, CDR1 is SEHNR, CDR2 FQNEAQ (reference sequence). Trimming took 1 base from V and 5 from J; bases not matched to a gene: 3. CDR3: CASSLVSGSHNEQFF. The CDR3 DNA follows: TGTGCCAGCAGCTTAGTTAGCGGGAGCCACAATGAGCAGTTCTTC. Based on the CDR3 plus reference TRBV7-9 and TRBJ2-1, the full variable domain is DTGVSQNPRHKITKRGQNVTFRCDPISEHNRLYWYRQTLGQGPEFLTYFQNEAQLEKSRLLSDRFSAERPKGSFSTLEIQRTEQGDSAMYLCASSLVSGSHNEQFFGPGTRLTVL.

This clone has only a few counts. The chain links TRBV3-1 (or the pseudogene TRBV3-2) to TRBJ2-5, with a weak D call TRBD1 (5 bases). CDR1 and CDR2 (germline): LGHDT, YNNKEL (reference sequence). The CDR3 spans 14 residues. V lost 1 base to trimming and J lost 5 bases, with 11 bases between them. As DNA, the CDR3 is TGTGCCAGCAGCCAAGTCGGACATGGGGAGACCCAGTACTTC. This translates into CASSQVGHGETQYF.

The chain links TRBV7-9 to TRBJ1-2; D is undetermined. Trimming pared 5 bases from V and 5 bases from J, leaving 12 bases between. Germline CDR1 SEHNR, CDR2 FQNEAQ (reference sequence). There are 13 residues in the CDR3. The CDR3 sequence is CASSPEGGYGYTF. Here the CDR3 DNA reads TGTGCCAGCAGCCCCGAGGGAGGGTATGGCTACACCTTC.

The chain joins TRBV6-5 to TRBJ1-2; D is possibly TRBD1 (6 bases). Germline V gives CDR1 MNHEY, CDR2 SVGAGI. Trimming left V 4 bases short and J 5 bases short, with 17 bases between. CDR3 length: 15 residues. In nucleotides, the CDR3 is TGTGCCAGCAGTTCGGCCCTCGGGACAAGATATGGCTACACCTTC. Amino acid sequence: CASSSALGTRYGYTF.

V and J are TRBV19 and TRBJ2-7, with 10 bases that match TRBD2. CDR1 LNHDA and CDR2 SQIVND come from the germline V gene (reference sequence). There are 14 residues in the CDR3. V was pared by 5 bases and J by 4 bases, with 5 bases of the junction left unmatched. The CDR3 here is CASSQLAGAYEQYF. CDR3 coding DNA: TGTGCCAGTAGTCAGCTAGCGGGAGCTTACGAGCAGTACTTC.

The J gene is TRBJ2-2, the V gene TRBV5-4, with 10 bases that match TRBD2. J lost 7 bases, V lost 4 bases, and 13 bases had no gene match. In germline, CDR1 is SGHNT, CDR2 YYREEE (reference sequence). The CDR3 is 17 amino acids. As DNA, the CDR3 is TGTGCCAGCAGCACCAGGACTAGCGGAGGCAAGGGCGGGGAGCTGTTTTTT. Protein: CASSTRTSGGKGGELFF.

Only a few counts were recorded for this clone. This chain links TRBV27 with TRBJ2-2; maybe TRBD1 (6 bases). Germline V CDR1 and CDR2: MNHEY, SMNVEV (reference sequence). The CDR3 runs 17 residues. The ends were cut back, 3 bases at V and 3 bases at J, with 17 bases in the middle. The CDR3 protein is CASSLELGQGYTGELFF. The CDR3 coding sequence is TGTGCCAGCAGTTTGGAGCTCGGGCAGGGGTACACCGGGGAGCTGTTTTTT.

The DNA for the CDR3 is TGTGCCAGCAGCTCCTTGCTAGGGGCAGGGGAGCAGTTCTTC. Translated, it gives CASSSLLGAGEQFF. The chain joins TRBV7-3 to TRBJ2-1; D perhaps matches TRBD1 (5 bases). CDR3 length equals 14 residues. V dropped 4 bases and J dropped 10 bases, with 17 bases sitting between them. Per the germline V gene, CDR1 is SGHTA and CDR2 is FQGTGA.